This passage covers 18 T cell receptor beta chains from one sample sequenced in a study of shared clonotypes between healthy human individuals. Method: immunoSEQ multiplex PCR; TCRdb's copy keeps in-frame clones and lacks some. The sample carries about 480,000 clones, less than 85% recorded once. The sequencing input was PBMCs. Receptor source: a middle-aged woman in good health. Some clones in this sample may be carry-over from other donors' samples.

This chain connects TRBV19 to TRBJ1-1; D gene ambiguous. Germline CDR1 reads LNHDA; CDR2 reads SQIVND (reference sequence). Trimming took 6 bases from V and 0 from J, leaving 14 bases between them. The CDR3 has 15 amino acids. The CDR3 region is CASSPRLALNTEAFF. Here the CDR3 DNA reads TGTGCCAGTAGCCCTAGGTTAGCGCTGAACACTGAAGCTTTCTTT.

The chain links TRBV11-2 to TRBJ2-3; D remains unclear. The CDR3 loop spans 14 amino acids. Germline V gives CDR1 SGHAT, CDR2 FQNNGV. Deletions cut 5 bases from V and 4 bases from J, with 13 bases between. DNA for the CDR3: TGTGCCAGCAGCCAGGAGCCAGGCGCAGATACGCAGTATTTT. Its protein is CASSQEPGADTQYF.

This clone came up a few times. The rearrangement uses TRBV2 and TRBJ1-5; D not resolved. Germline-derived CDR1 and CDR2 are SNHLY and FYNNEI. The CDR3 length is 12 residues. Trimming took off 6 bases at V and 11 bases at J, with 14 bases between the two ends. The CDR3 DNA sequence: TGTGCCAGCAGCCCGGCCCGAGGTGCCCAGCATTTT. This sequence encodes CASSPARGAQHF.

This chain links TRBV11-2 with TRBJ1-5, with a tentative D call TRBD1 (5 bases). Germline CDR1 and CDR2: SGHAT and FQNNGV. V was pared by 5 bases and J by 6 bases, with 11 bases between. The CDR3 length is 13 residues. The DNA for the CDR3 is TGTGCCAGCAGCCCGGGGGGGGGTCAGCCCCAGCATTTT. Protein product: CASSPGGGQPQHF.

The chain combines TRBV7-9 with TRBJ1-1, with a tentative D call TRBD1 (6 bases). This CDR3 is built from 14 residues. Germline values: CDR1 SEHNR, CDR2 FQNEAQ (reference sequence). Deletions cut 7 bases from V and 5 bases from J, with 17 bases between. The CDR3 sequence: CASTKPGAYTEAFF. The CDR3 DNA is TGTGCCAGCACGAAACCAGGGGCGTATACTGAAGCTTTCTTT.

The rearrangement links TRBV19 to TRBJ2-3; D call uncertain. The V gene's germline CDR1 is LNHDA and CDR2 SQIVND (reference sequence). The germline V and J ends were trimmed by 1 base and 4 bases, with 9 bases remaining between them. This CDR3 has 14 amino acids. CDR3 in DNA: TGTGCCAGTAGTATAGGGCCTGTCTCAGATACGCAGTATTTT. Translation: CASSIGPVSDTQYF.

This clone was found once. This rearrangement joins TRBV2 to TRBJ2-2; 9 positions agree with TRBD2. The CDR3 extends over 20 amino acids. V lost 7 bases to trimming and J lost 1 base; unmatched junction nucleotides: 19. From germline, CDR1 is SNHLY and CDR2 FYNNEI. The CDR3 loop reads CASIPERASGKLRNTGELFF. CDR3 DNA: TGTGCCAGCATCCCGGAGCGGGCTAGCGGGAAACTTCGGAACACCGGGGAGCTGTTTTTT.

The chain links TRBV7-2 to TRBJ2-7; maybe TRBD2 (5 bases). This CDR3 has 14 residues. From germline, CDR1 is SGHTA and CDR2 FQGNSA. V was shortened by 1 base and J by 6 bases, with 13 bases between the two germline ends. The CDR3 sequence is CASSLGYRGIEQYF. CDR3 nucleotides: TGTGCCAGCAGCTTAGGGTATAGAGGGATCGAGCAGTACTTC. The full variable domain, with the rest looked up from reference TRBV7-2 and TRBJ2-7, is GAGVSQSPSNKVTEKGKDVELRCDPISGHTALYWYRQSLGQGLEFLIYFQGNSAPDKSGLPSDRFSAERTGGSVSTLTIQRTQQEDSAVYLCASSLGYRGIEQYFGPGTRLTVT.

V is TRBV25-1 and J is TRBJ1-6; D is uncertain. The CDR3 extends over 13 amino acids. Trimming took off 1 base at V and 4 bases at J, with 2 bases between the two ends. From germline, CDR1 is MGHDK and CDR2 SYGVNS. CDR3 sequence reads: CASSELYNSPLHF. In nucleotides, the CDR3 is TGTGCCAGCAGTGAATTGTATAATTCACCCCTCCACTTT.

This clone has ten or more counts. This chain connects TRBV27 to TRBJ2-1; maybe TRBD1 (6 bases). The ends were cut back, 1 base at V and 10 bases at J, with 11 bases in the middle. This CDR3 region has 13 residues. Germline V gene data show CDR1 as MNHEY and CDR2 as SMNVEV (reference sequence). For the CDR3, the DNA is TGTGCCAGCAGTTTATACAGGGAAACCGAGCAGTTCTTC. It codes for CASSLYRETEQFF.

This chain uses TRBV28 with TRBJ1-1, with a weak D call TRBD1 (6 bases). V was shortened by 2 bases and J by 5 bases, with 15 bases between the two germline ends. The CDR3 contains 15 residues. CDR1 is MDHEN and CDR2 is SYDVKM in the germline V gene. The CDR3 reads CASSLVRGRGTEAFF. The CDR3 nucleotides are TGTGCCAGCAGTTTAGTACGGGGCAGGGGAACTGAAGCTTTCTTT.

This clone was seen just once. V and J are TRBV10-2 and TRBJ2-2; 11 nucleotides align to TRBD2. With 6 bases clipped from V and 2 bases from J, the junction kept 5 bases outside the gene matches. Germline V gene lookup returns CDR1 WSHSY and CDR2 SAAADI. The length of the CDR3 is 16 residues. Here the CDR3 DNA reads TGCGCCAGCAGGCCGGGACTAGCGGAAAACACCGGGGAGCTGTTTTTT. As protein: CASRPGLAENTGELFF.

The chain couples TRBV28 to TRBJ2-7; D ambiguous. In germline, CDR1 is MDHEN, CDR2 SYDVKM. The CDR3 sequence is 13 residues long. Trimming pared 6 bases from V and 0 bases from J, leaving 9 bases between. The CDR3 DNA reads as TGTGCCAGCAGGCGCCCCGTCTCCTACGAGCAGTACTTC. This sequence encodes CASRRPVSYEQYF.

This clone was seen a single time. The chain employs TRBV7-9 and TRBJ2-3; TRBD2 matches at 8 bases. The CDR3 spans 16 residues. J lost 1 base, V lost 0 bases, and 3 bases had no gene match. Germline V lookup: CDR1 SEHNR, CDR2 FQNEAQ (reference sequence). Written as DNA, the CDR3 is TGTGCCAGCAGCTTAGCTGTACTAGCGGGCACAGATACGCAGTATTTT. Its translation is CASSLAVLAGTDTQYF.

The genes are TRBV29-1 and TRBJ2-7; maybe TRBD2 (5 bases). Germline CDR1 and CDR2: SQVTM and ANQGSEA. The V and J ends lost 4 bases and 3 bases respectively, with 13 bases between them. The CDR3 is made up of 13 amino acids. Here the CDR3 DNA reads TGCAGCGTTGTGGGAGAGGAGTTCTACGAGCAGTACTTC. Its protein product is CSVVGEEFYEQYF.

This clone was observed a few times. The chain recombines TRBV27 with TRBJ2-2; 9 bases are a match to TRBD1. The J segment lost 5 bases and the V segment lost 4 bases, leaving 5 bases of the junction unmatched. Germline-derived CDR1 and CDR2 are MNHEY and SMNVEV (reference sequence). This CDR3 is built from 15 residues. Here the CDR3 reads CASSSGTGRTGELFF. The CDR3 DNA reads TGTGCCAGCAGTTCCGGGACAGGGCGGACCGGGGAGCTGTTTTTT.

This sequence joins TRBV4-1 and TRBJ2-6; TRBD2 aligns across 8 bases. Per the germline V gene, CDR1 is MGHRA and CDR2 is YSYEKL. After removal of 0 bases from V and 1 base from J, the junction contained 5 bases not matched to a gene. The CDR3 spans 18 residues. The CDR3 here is CASSQERGLDSGANVLTF. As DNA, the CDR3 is TGCGCCAGCAGCCAAGAACGGGGACTAGATTCTGGGGCCAACGTCCTGACTTTC.

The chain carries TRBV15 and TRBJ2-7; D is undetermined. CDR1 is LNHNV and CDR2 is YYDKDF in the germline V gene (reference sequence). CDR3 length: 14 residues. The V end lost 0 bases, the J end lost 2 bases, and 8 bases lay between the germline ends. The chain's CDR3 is CATSRDQATYEQYF. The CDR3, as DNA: TGTGCCACCAGCAGAGATCAAGCAACCTACGAGCAGTACTTC.